This T cell receptor beta chain was identified during a study of blood T cells in healthy people across ages. Overall study: Capture by template switching was about one barcoded beta molecule per two T cells.

Each sample gave at least 6.5 million isolated PBMCs. Per the germline V gene, CDR1 is MNHNY and CDR2 is SVGAGI (reference sequence). Germline trimming cut 8 bases from V and 4 bases from J; bases unmatched to any gene: 8. The CDR3 contains 14 residues. Sample-barcoded 5' priming and a J-beta primer mix drove a second PCR of roughly 6 to 12 cycles. In TCRdb, the 5' RACE reads were re-called with MiXCR into one record per CDR3 protein. Of about 830,000 distinct CDR3 sequences detected, about three fifths appear once; the ten largest clones hold about 20%. The gene calls are TRBV6-6 and TRBJ1-2, with 9 bases that match TRBD1. The sequence derives from a man aged 25-40 years in good health. Sequenced material: blood. CDR3 coding DNA: TGTGCCAGCCGAGGGGGGACAGGGACCTATGGCTACACCTTC. Translating gives CASRGGTGTYGYTF.